This T cell receptor beta chain was observed in a study of shared clonotypes between healthy human individuals. Selected positively for CCR7 and CD45RO-negative, naive CD8 cells excluded terminally differentiated effector memory CD45RA+ cells. The ends lost 0 bases at V and 2 bases at J; junction bases unmatched: 5. The CDR3 covers 15 residues. Germline CDR1 and CDR2: GTSNPN and SVGIG (reference sequence). The assay was immunoSEQ multiplex PCR, and TCRdb's table has in-frame clones only and misses some. Of almost 700,000 clones in the sample, around 92% were seen once. This clonotype originated in a man between 25 and 39 years old in good health. Specimen: naive CD8+ T cells sorted from blood. The rearrangement links TRBV30 to TRBJ2-7, with 9 bases matching TRBD2. CDR3 sequence (DNA): TGTGCCTGGAGTGTACCGGCTAGCGGGACCTACGAGCAGTACTTC. Its protein product is CAWSVPASGTYEQYF.